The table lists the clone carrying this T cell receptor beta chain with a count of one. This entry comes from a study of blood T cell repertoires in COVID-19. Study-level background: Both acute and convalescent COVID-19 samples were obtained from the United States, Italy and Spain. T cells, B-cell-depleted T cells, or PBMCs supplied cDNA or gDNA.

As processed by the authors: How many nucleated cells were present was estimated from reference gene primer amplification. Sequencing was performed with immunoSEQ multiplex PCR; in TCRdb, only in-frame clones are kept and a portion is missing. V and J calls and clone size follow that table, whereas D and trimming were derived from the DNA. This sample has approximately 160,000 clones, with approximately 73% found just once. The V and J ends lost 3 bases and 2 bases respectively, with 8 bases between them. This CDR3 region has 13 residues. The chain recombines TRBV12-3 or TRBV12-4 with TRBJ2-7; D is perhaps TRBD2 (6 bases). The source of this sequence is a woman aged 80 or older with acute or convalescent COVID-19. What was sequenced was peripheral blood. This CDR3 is CASSLRGTYEQYF. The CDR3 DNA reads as TGTGCCAGCAGTTTGCGGGGAACCTACGAGCAGTACTTC.